These 32 T cell receptor beta chains came from one sample sequenced in a study of CXCR3-negative and CXCR3-positive naive CD8 T cells (dated 2019 in TCRdb). The sequencer listed for this sample is NextSeq 550. The Human TCR Profiling Kit (MiLaboratory) was used to make UMI-labeled 5' RACE TRB cDNA libraries. TCRdb reprocessed the reads, so every CDR3 protein sequence counts as one entry and DNA is not shown. This sample's table contains tens of thousands of distinct CDR3 sequences. The ten largest make up less than 9.5% of the sample. The sequenced sample was memory CD8+ T cells from blood. According to the study, the label for this sample's cell subset or site signals: conventional CD8+ memory T cells (TMEM), sorted as controls. The receptor source for this set is a human donor in good health. Some clones in this sample may be carry-over from other donors' samples.

This chain uses TRBV29-1 with TRBJ2-2; TCRdb calls TRBD1, which cannot be checked without DNA. The germline gives CDR1 SQVTM, CDR2 ANQGSEA. The CDR3 totals 14 residues. CDR3 residues: CSVHRGTNTGELFF.

The gene calls are TRBV4-1 and TRBJ2-2. Germline V lookup: CDR1 MGHRA, CDR2 YSYEKL. CDR3 size: 14 residues. The CDR3 here is CASSQRTYTGELFF.

The chain combines TRBV4-1 with TRBJ1-1. The CDR3 sequence is 15 residues long. From germline, CDR1 is MGHRA and CDR2 YSYEKL. CDR3 loop: CASSPAPDVNTEAFF.

The CDR3 here is CASSQDRPGMNTEAFF. The V call is TRBV4-3, the J call TRBJ1-1; the TCRdb call, TRBD1, lacks DNA for checking. Germline V gene data show CDR1 as LGHNA and CDR2 as YSLEER. CDR3 length: 16 residues.

The chain joins TRBV29-1 to TRBJ2-7. The CDR3 length is 13 residues. Germline V gene lookup returns CDR1 SQVTM and CDR2 ANQGSEA. CDR3: CSVEDPSHREQYF.

The J gene is TRBJ1-2, the V gene TRBV20-1. CDR3 length equals 13 residues. CDR1 and CDR2 (germline): DFQATT, SNEGSKA (reference sequence). The CDR3 protein is CSARPLGYYGYTF.

This sequence joins TRBV10-1 and TRBJ1-1; TCRdb picks TRBD1, but there is no DNA to check that call. Germline lookup yields CDR1 WNHNN and CDR2 SYGVQD (reference sequence). The CDR3 spans 13 residues. The CDR3 loop reads CASSERAGVEAFF.

This chain joins TRBV4-2 and TRBJ2-5. This CDR3 is built from 13 residues. Germline-derived CDR1 and CDR2 are LGHNA and YNFKEQ. CDR3 region: CASSPTLGETQYF.

The chain combines TRBV13 with TRBJ2-7; TCRdb indicates TRBD1, and absent DNA this call remains unverified. Germline CDR1 reads PRHDT; CDR2 reads FYEKMQ (reference sequence). The length of the CDR3 is 13 residues. CDR3 loop: CASSGNRPYEQYF.

This clonotype is deemed medium-sized by its frequency. V gene TRBV6-2 or TRBV6-3 combines with J gene TRBJ2-1; TCRdb names TRBD1, which stays unverified in the absence of DNA. There are 14 residues in the CDR3. CDR1 and CDR2 (germline): MNHEY, SVGEGT. The CDR3 loop is CASSSSTTGVGQFF.

This chain uses TRBV29-1 with TRBJ2-7; without DNA, the TCRdb call of TRBD1 cannot be checked. The CDR3 contains 14 residues. Germline V gene sequence: CDR1 SQVTM, CDR2 ANQGSEA. The CDR3: CSGGQAGNSYEQYF.

The chain combines TRBV10-3 with TRBJ2-7; no DNA is available, so the TRBD1 call from TCRdb remains unchecked. The CDR3 loop spans 14 amino acids. Looked up from germline, CDR1 is ENHRY and CDR2 is SYGVKD. The CDR3 region is CAISESVGGYEQYF.

The gene calls are TRBV20-1 and TRBJ2-1; the D call from TCRdb, TRBD2, cannot be confirmed without DNA. Per germline, CDR1 DFQATT and CDR2 SNEGSKA (reference sequence). The CDR3 has 15 residues. The CDR3 here is CSARTSESSYNEQFF.

The V gene is TRBV13, the J gene TRBJ1-1. Per germline, CDR1 PRHDT and CDR2 FYEKMQ (reference sequence). The CDR3 has 11 residues. This CDR3 reads CASRLGGEAFF.

The rearrangement uses TRBV7-9 and TRBJ2-7; checking the TCRdb D call of TRBD1 is not possible without DNA. The CDR3 totals 13 residues. Per germline, CDR1 SEHNR and CDR2 FQNEAQ (reference sequence). CDR3 region: CASSLRDNYEQYF.

The CDR3 is CASSTLAGGTYNEQFF. This chain uses TRBV12-3 or TRBV12-4 with TRBJ2-1; TCRdb returns TRBD2, unconfirmable since there is no DNA. This CDR3 comprises 16 residues.

The V gene is TRBV29-1, the J gene TRBJ2-5; with no DNA, the TCRdb D assignment of TRBD1 cannot be verified. Germline-derived CDR1 and CDR2 are SQVTM and ANQGSEA. The CDR3 loop spans 14 amino acids. This chain's CDR3 is CSVEPIDRGQTQYF.

Here the CDR3 reads CASSSLGTLDQPQHF. The rearrangement links TRBV12-3 or TRBV12-4 to TRBJ1-5. The CDR3 is 15 amino acids.

The chain has TRBV21-1 and TRBJ2-1; the TCRdb call, TRBD1, lacks DNA for checking. TRBV21-1 is an annotated pseudogene. The CDR3 is 13 residues long. This chain's CDR3 is CASSTWTGPGQFF.

The V call is TRBV20-1, the J call TRBJ1-2. Germline V gene data show CDR1 as DFQATT and CDR2 as SNEGSKA (reference sequence). The CDR3 has 14 amino acids. The CDR3: CSARSTANNYGYTF.

This clonotype is classed as medium-sized by frequency. CDR3: CASSESGGASAGEQFF. The rearrangement uses TRBV6-4 and TRBJ2-1; TCRdb calls TRBD2, which cannot be checked without DNA. The germline gives CDR1 MRHNA, CDR2 SNTAGT. CDR3 size: 16 residues.

The chain has TRBV29-1 and TRBJ1-1; as DNA is missing, the TRBD1 call by TCRdb cannot be tested. Germline CDR1 reads SQVTM; CDR2 reads ANQGSEA. This CDR3 is built from 13 residues. CDR3 region: CSVRTGSNTEAFF.

The chain recombines TRBV29-1 with TRBJ2-7. Germline values: CDR1 SQVTM, CDR2 ANQGSEA. The CDR3 runs to 13 residues. This CDR3 is CSVVPSSTGEQYF.

The J gene is TRBJ2-5, the V gene TRBV20-1; as DNA is missing, the TRBD2 call by TCRdb cannot be tested. The germline gives CDR1 DFQATT, CDR2 SNEGSKA (reference sequence). This CDR3 region has 15 residues. The CDR3 is CSAYSWDPEQETQYF.

In terms of frequency, this clonotype is medium-sized. This sequence joins TRBV4-3 and TRBJ1-1; the D gene TCRdb calls, TRBD1, cannot be checked with no DNA. The germline V gene encodes CDR1 LGHNA and CDR2 YSLEER. CDR3 length: 15 residues. CDR3 in amino acids: CASSKDAGEPAEAFF.

V usage is TRBV10-3 and J usage is TRBJ1-2; TCRdb's D gene call, TRBD1, goes unchecked for lack of DNA. The CDR3 runs 11 residues. The germline V gene encodes CDR1 ENHRY and CDR2 SYGVKD. CDR3 amino acids: CAISVGGGYTF.

CDR3 in amino acids: CASSWTGTNTEAFF. The chain combines TRBV5-1 with TRBJ1-1; absent DNA, TCRdb's TRBD1 call cannot be checked. The CDR3 extends over 14 amino acids. Per the germline V gene, CDR1 is SGHRS and CDR2 is YFSETQ.

This chain uses TRBV7-9 with TRBJ2-1; TCRdb lists TRBD1, though no DNA is available to test this call. This CDR3 contains 13 residues. From germline, CDR1 is SEHNR and CDR2 FQNEAQ (reference sequence). CDR3 region: CASSFIAGQEQFF.

The rearrangement uses TRBV6-5 and TRBJ2-5; TCRdb picks TRBD1, but there is no DNA to check that call. The CDR3 is 13 amino acids. Germline V gives CDR1 MNHEY, CDR2 SVGAGI. The CDR3 spells CASSSTGPVAQYF.

The chain recombines TRBV20-1 with TRBJ1-2; the TCRdb call, TRBD1, lacks DNA for checking. The CDR3 is 12 residues long. The germline V gene encodes CDR1 DFQATT and CDR2 SNEGSKA (reference sequence). This CDR3 reads CSADRDIYGYTF.

The chain has TRBV20-1 and TRBJ2-7. The germline V gene has CDR1 DFQATT and CDR2 SNEGSKA (reference sequence). This CDR3 is built from 13 residues. The CDR3 reads CSALDRRSYEQYF.

This CDR3 is CSVPTRGKGIASQPQHF. The chain uses TRBV29-1 and TRBJ1-5; the TCRdb call, TRBD1, lacks DNA for checking. The CDR3 runs 17 residues. The germline V gene has CDR1 SQVTM and CDR2 ANQGSEA.